The sequence of this T cell receptor (beta chain) was determined in a study of T cells after yellow fever vaccination. Template-switching 5'RACE yielded the TCR cDNA; a universal primer site and UMIs were added in the process. TCRdb processed the 5' RACE reads anew with MiXCR; each CDR3 protein has one entry. The table includes nearly 550,000 distinct CDR3 sequences, 19% detected once. This CDR3 spans 16 amino acids. The V gene lost 0 bases and the J gene lost 9 bases, with 18 bases spanning the gap. Germline CDR1 is LNHNV and CDR2 is YYDKDF (reference sequence). This clonotype has just a few counts. This specimen was PBMCs, taken 15 days after the yellow fever booster vaccination. This receptor was taken from a man aged 25 to 40 who received the YFV17D yellow fever vaccine. The V and J genes are TRBV15 and TRBJ2-1; D perhaps matches TRBD2 (5 bases). The DNA of the CDR3 is TGTGCCACCAGCAGAGATCTTCTTGTGGCTGGAGGTGAGCAGTTCTTC. This translates into CATSRDLLVAGGEQFF.